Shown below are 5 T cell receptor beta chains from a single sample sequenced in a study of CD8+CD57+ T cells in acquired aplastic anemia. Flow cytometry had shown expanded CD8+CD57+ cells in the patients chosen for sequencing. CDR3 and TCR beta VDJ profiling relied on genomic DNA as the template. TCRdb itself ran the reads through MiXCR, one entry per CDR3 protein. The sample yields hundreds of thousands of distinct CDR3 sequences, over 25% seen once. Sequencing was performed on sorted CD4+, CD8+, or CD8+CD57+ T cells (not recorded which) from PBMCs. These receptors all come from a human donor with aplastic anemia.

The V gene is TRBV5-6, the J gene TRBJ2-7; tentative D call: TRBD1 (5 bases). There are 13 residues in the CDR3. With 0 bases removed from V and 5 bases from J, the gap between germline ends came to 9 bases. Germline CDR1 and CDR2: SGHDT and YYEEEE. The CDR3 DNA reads TGTGCCAGCAGCTTGGGACAGCCAGACGAGCAGTACTTC. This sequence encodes CASSLGQPDEQYF.

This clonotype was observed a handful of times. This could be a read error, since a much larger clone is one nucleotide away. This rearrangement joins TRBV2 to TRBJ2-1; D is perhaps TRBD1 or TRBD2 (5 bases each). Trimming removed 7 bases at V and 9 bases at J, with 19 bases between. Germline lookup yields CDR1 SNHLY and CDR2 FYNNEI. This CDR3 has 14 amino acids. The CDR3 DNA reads TGTGCCAGCAATGAGGGACGGGGTAGGGGTGAGCAGTTCTTC. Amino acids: CASNEGRGRGEQFF.

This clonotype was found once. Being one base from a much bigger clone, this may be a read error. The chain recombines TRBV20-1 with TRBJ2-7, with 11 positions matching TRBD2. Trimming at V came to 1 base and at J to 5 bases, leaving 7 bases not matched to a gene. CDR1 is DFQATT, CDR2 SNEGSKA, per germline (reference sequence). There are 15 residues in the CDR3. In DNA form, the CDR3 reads TGCAGTGCTAGAGCAGGACTAGCGGGCCCCCACGAGCAGTACTTC. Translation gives CSARAGLAGPHEQYF.

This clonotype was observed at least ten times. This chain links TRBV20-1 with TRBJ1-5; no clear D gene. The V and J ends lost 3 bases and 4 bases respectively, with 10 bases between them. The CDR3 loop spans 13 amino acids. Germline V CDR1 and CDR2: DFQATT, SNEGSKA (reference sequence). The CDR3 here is CSASEGFNQPQHF. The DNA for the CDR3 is TGCAGTGCTAGTGAAGGGTTTAATCAGCCCCAGCATTTT.

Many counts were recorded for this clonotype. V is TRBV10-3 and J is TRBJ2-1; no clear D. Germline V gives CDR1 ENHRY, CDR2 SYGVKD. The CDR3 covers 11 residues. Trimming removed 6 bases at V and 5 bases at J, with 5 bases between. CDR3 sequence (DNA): TGTGCCATCAGGGAAGACAATGAGCAGTTCTTC. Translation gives CAIREDNEQFF.